Many counts were recorded for the clone carrying this T cell receptor (beta chain). Its antigen remains unknown. This record comes from a study of shared clonotypes between healthy human individuals. Study-wide results and limits: The genetic and exposure-history diversity represented was limited by few donors. Clonotype sharing levels among donors were expected to vary with sequencing depth.

At deep level, the assay was performed. Repertoires were generated with immunoSEQ multiplex PCR, while TCRdb's copy carries only in-frame clones and drops some. Among approximately 460,000 clones listed, roughly three quarters were seen once. Germline V gene data show CDR1 as MNHNS and CDR2 as SASEGT. V lost 3 bases and J lost 4, with 10 bases in between. The CDR3 consists of 14 residues. The chain carries TRBV6-1 and TRBJ2-1, with D hard to call. The clonotype comes from a woman between 40 and 50 years old in good health. Some clones in this sample may be carry-over from other donors' samples. Sequenced sample: PBMCs. CDR3 DNA: TGTGCCAGCAGTGAGGTTCTGCTTTACAATGAGCAGTTCTTC. It specifies CASSEVLLYNEQFF.